Below are 17 T cell receptor beta chains sequenced from a single sample in a study of cytomegalovirus exposure and HLA in healthy donors. PCR primers comprised 60 Vbeta and 13 Jbeta primers. Assay: immunoSEQ multiplex PCR; the TCRdb copy retains only in-frame clones and omits some. The sample gives over 150,000 clones, roughly three quarters of which show up once; about 7.9% is in the top ten. Sequencing was carried out using PBMCs. These receptors were taken from a male donor in good health and CMV-seropositive.

For the CDR3, the DNA is TGTGCCAGCAGCCAAGAAAGCGGGAACGAGCAGTACTTC. Translation: CASSQESGNEQYF. The chain is built from TRBV4-2 and TRBJ2-7, with 7 bases fitting TRBD2. Germline-derived CDR1 and CDR2 are LGHNA and YNFKEQ. The V and J ends lost 0 bases and 5 bases, in that order; junction bases with no gene match: 1. The CDR3 runs 13 residues.

The chain joins TRBV7-8 to TRBJ2-5; TRBD1 agrees at 8 bases. Germline CDR1 SGHVS, CDR2 FQNEAQ. The V segment lost 0 bases and the J segment 7 bases; nucleotides outside the gene matches: 7. The CDR3 loop spans 15 amino acids. The CDR3 DNA sequence: TGTGCCAGCAGCTTAGCAGGACAGGGCTACGGGACCCAGTACTTC. It yields the protein CASSLAGQGYGTQYF.

The chain joins TRBV5-4 to TRBJ2-7; 15 nucleotides align to TRBD2. J lost 2 bases, V lost 9 bases, and 9 bases had no gene match. The CDR3 totals 16 residues. Germline V gene sequence: CDR1 SGHNT, CDR2 YYREEE (reference sequence). CDR3 nucleotides: TGTGCCACCAACGCGGGACTAGCGGGGGGTACCTACGAGCAGTACTTC. Encoded protein: CATNAGLAGGTYEQYF.

The CDR3 sequence is CASSWTTGTPRPQFF. In DNA, the CDR3 is TGTGCCAGCAGTTGGACAACCGGGACACCTCGACCGCAGTTCTTC. The chain couples TRBV6-6 to TRBJ2-1; D is perhaps TRBD1 (6 bases). The CDR3 runs 15 residues. CDR1 is MNHNY, CDR2 SVGAGI, per germline (reference sequence). V lost 4 bases to trimming and J lost 12 bases, with 22 bases between them.

The chain links TRBV9 to TRBJ1-2; the D is unclear. Between the trimmed V and J ends, which lost 3 bases and 2 bases, there was a span of 11 bases. Germline CDR1 is SGDLS and CDR2 is YYNGEE. The CDR3 spans 14 residues. CDR3 sequence: CASSAGGLNYGYTF. For the CDR3, the DNA is TGTGCCAGCAGCGCAGGAGGCCTCAACTATGGCTACACCTTC.

This chain connects TRBV7-2 to TRBJ2-5; 7 bases fit TRBD1. The CDR3 is 16 residues long. CDR1 is SGHTA and CDR2 is FQGNSA in the germline V gene. V shed 1 base and J 4 bases; nucleotides not matched to a gene: 9. CDR3 in DNA: TGTGCCAGCAGCTTAGGCGACAGGGTGGTTACAGAGACCCAGTACTTC. Encoded protein: CASSLGDRVVTETQYF.

V gene TRBV27 combines with J gene TRBJ1-2, with no clear D. Trimming shortened V by 6 bases and J by 4 bases, and 18 bases separated the two germline ends. The CDR3 extends over 15 amino acids. CDR1 and CDR2 from the germline V gene are MNHEY and SMNVEV (reference sequence). The CDR3: CASSLGSHGPYGYTF. The DNA of the CDR3 is TGTGCCAGCAGCCTGGGCAGTCACGGCCCCTATGGCTACACCTTC.

The chain combines TRBV5-1 with TRBJ2-5, with a possible D match to TRBD1 (5 bases). V lost 4 bases and J lost 3, with 10 bases in between. The CDR3 is made up of 13 amino acids. Germline loops: CDR1 SGHRS, CDR2 YFSETQ. The CDR3 loop is CASSIDRKETQYF. For the CDR3, the DNA is TGCGCCAGCAGCATAGACAGAAAAGAGACCCAGTACTTC.

V gene TRBV7-8 combines with J gene TRBJ2-5, with TRBD2 matching 12 bases. V gave up 1 base and J gave up 4 bases; unmatched junction bases: 13. This CDR3 comprises 19 residues. Germline CDR1 and CDR2: SGHVS and FQNEAQ. The CDR3 sequence is CASSLGLAGGPVFGETQYF. DNA of the CDR3: TGTGCCAGCAGCTTAGGGCTAGCGGGGGGGCCTGTGTTCGGAGAGACCCAGTACTTC.

V is TRBV7-9 and J is TRBJ1-3; 10 bases agree with TRBD1. Germline assignment: CDR1 SEHNR and CDR2 FQNEAQ (reference sequence). Trimming cost V 4 bases and J 4 bases; bases outside gene matches: 1. The CDR3 covers 14 residues. The CDR3 nucleotides read TGTGCCAGCAGCTGGACAGGGGGAGGAAACACCATATATTTT. This sequence encodes CASSWTGGGNTIYF.

The CDR3 nucleotides are TGTGCCTGGAGTGTAGGGCTCAGGGTCGGTGACAATCAGCCCCAGCATTTT. Translated: CAWSVGLRVGDNQPQHF. The chain uses TRBV30 and TRBJ1-5; TRBD1 is a possible D gene (5 bases). CDR1 and CDR2 from the germline V gene are GTSNPN and SVGIG (reference sequence). V lost 0 bases, J lost 3 bases, and 18 bases lay in between. CDR3 length: 17 amino acids.

This chain links TRBV7-9 with TRBJ2-7; no firm D call. The germline V and J ends were trimmed by 2 bases and 0 bases, with 8 bases remaining between them. Per germline, CDR1 SEHNR and CDR2 FQNEAQ (reference sequence). This CDR3 contains 14 residues. DNA for the CDR3: TGTGCCAGCAGCTTAACGTACAGCTCCTACGAGCAGTACTTC. It codes for CASSLTYSSYEQYF.

The V and J genes are TRBV6-5 and TRBJ1-1; D is ambiguous. Germline lookup yields CDR1 MNHEY and CDR2 SVGAGI. V was shortened by 9 bases and J by 1 base, with 15 bases between the two germline ends. This CDR3 spans 14 amino acids. The DNA for the CDR3 is TGTGCCAGTAAAAGATCGGTCGCGAACACTGAAGCTTTCTTT. It codes for CASKRSVANTEAFF.

V and J are TRBV19 and TRBJ2-7; 7 bases line up with TRBD2. V was clipped by 2 bases and J by 9 bases; unmatched bases: 10. CDR3 length equals 14 residues. Looked up from germline, CDR1 is LNHDA and CDR2 is SQIVND (reference sequence). CDR3: CASSISGATEPQYF. Written as DNA, the CDR3 is TGTGCCAGTAGTATAAGCGGGGCGACAGAACCGCAGTACTTC.

CDR3 region: CASQEEGTDTQYF. CDR3 bases: TGTGCCAGCCAGGAGGAGGGCACAGATACGCAGTATTTT. The rearrangement uses TRBV6-9 and TRBJ2-3; the D gene is possibly TRBD2 (5 bases). This CDR3 region has 13 residues. Trimming stripped 8 bases from V and 1 base from J, with 10 bases between. Germline V gene data show CDR1 as MNHGY and CDR2 as SVAAGI.

This clone has only one observation. The V gene is TRBV30, the J gene TRBJ2-7, with 7 positions matching TRBD1. The CDR3 is 13 residues long. V lost 3 bases and J lost 5; bases outside the gene matches: 7. Germline CDR1 GTSNPN, CDR2 SVGIG (reference sequence). The CDR3 DNA follows: TGTGCCTGGAGGCTGACAGGGTTCCACGAGCAGTACTTC. Protein: CAWRLTGFHEQYF.

As DNA, the CDR3 is TGTGCCAGCAGCTTAGAGTCTCCGGGGATAGACGGCTACACCTTC. Protein sequence: CASSLESPGIDGYTF. The V and J genes are TRBV7-9 and TRBJ1-2; D unclear. Germline V lookup: CDR1 SEHNR, CDR2 FQNEAQ (reference sequence). With 1 base removed from V and 8 bases from J, the gap between germline ends came to 17 bases. This CDR3 is 15 amino acids long.